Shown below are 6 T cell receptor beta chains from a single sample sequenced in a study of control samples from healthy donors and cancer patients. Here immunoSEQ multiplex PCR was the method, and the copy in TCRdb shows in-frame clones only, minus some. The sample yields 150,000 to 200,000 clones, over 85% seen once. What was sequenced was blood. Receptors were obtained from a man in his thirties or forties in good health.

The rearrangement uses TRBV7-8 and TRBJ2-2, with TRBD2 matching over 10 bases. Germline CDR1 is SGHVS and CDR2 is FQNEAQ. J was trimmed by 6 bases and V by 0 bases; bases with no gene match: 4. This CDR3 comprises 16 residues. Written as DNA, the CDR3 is TGTGCCAGCAGCTTAGCGCTAGCGGGAGAACCCGGGGAGCTGTTTTTT. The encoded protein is CASSLALAGEPGELFF.

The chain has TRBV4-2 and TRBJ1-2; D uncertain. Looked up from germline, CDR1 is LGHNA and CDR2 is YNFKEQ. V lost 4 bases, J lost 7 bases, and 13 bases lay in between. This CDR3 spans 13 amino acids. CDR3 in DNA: TGTGCCAGCAGCCCCCTCTTGTTTGCTGGCTACACCTTC. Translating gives CASSPLLFAGYTF.

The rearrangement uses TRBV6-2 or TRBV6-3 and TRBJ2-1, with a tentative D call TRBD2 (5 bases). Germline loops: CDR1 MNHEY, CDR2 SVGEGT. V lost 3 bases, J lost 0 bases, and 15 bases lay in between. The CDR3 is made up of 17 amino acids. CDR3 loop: CASSYYGVGSSYNEQFF. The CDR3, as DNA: TGTGCCAGCAGTTATTACGGGGTAGGAAGCTCCTACAATGAGCAGTTCTTC.

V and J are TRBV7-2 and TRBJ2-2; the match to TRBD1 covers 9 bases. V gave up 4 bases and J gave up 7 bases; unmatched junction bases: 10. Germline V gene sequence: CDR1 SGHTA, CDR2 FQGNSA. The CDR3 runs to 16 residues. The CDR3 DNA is TGTGCCAGCAGCTCCAGGCCCCGGGGACAGGGCGGGGAGCTGTTTTTT. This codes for CASSSRPRGQGGELFF.

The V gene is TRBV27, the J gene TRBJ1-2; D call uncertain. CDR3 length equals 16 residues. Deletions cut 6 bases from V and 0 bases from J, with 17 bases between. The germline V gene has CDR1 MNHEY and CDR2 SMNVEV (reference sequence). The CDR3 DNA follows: TGTGCCAGCAGCCGGACGGGGTTACTATCTAACTATGGCTACACCTTC. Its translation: CASSRTGLLSNYGYTF.

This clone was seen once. The CDR3 here is CASSYASGGAEQYF. Here the CDR3 DNA reads TGTGCCAGCAGTTACGCTAGCGGGGGGGCCGAGCAGTACTTC. J is TRBJ2-7 and V is TRBV6-2 or TRBV6-3, with 12 bases lining up with TRBD2. Germline CDR1 is MNHEY and CDR2 is SVGEGT. The junction had 2 bases not matched to a gene; V was cut back by 2 bases and J by 6 bases. The CDR3 is made up of 14 amino acids.